This T cell receptor (beta chain) was retrieved from a study of T cells in tuberculosis. Study-wide background: A South African cohort included IGRA-negative adolescents, latently infected IGRA-positive adolescents and adults with active tuberculosis.

Latent tuberculosis screening used tuberculin skin test and IGRA at entry. Trimming cost V 4 bases and J 4 bases; bases outside gene matches: 3. CDR3 length: 13 amino acids. CDR1 LNHDA and CDR2 SQIVND come from the germline V gene (reference sequence). The repertoire was sequenced with immunoSEQ multiplex PCR; TCRdb's copy has only in-frame clones and lacks some. Among about 30,000 clones, 95% to 96% were seen once, and the ten largest hold 2% to 2.5%. The chain couples TRBV19 to TRBJ1-2; TRBD1 agrees at 7 bases. The TCR was taken from a donor aged 10-29 years with latent tuberculosis or without tuberculosis infection. The sequenced sample consisted of PBMCs. In nucleotides, the CDR3 is TGTGCCAGTAGTAATCAGGGGGGCTATGGCTACACCTTC. As protein: CASSNQGGYGYTF.